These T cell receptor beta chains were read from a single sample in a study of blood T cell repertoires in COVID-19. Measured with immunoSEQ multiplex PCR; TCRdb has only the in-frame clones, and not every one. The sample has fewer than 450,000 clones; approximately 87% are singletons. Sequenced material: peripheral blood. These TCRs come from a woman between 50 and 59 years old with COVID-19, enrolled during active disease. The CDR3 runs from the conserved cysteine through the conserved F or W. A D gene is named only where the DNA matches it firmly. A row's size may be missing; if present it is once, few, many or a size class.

CDR3aa: CAWTGAGKFGELFF
CDR3nt: TGTGCCTGGACAGGCGCAGGGAAGTTCGGGGAGCTGTTTTTT
d_gene: .
v_gene: TRBV30
j_gene: TRBJ2-2
abundance: .

CDR3aa: CASSLIGEANTGELFF
CDR3nt: TGTGCCAGCAGCTTAATAGGAGAGGCCAACACCGGGGAGCTGTTTTTT
d_gene: .
v_gene: TRBV7-6
j_gene: TRBJ2-2
abundance: .

CDR3aa: CASSLAGGPPGYTF
CDR3nt: TGTGCCAGCAGCTTGGCCGGCGGTCCCCCTGGCTACACCTTC
d_gene: .
v_gene: TRBV11-1
j_gene: TRBJ1-2
abundance: .

CDR3aa: CASSLGTSGNTQYF
CDR3nt: TGTGCCAGTAGTCTAGGGACTAGCGGGAATACGCAGTATTTT
d_gene: TRBD2
v_gene: TRBV19
j_gene: TRBJ2-3
abundance: once

CDR3aa: CASSFQDYTEAFF
CDR3nt: TGTGCCAGCAGCTTTCAGGACTACACTGAAGCTTTCTTT
d_gene: .
v_gene: TRBV7-2
j_gene: TRBJ1-1
abundance: .

CDR3aa: CASSLALAIQETQYF
CDR3nt: TGTGCCAGCAGCTTAGCCCTAGCGATACAAGAGACCCAGTACTTC
d_gene: .
v_gene: TRBV7-9
j_gene: TRBJ2-5
abundance: .

CDR3aa: CASRPRGLVAETQYF
CDR3nt: TGTGCCAGCAGACCTAGGGGACTGGTCGCAGAGACCCAGTACTTC
d_gene: .
v_gene: TRBV2
j_gene: TRBJ2-5
abundance: .

CDR3aa: CASSLSKGPRGNEQFF
CDR3nt: TGTGCCAGCAGTTTATCCAAGGGTCCGAGGGGGAATGAGCAGTTCTTC
d_gene: .
v_gene: TRBV28
j_gene: TRBJ2-1
abundance: few

CDR3aa: CASSQDITGGTEAFF
CDR3nt: TGTGCCAGCAGCCAAGATATAACAGGGGGTACTGAAGCTTTCTTT
d_gene: TRBD1
v_gene: TRBV3-1/TRBV3-2
j_gene: TRBJ1-1
abundance: few

CDR3aa: CASSPGHGSGNTIYF
CDR3nt: TGTGCCAGCTCACCAGGGCATGGCTCTGGAAACACCATATATTTT
d_gene: .
v_gene: TRBV18
j_gene: TRBJ1-3
abundance: once

CDR3aa: CASSLLSGRGNNEQFF
CDR3nt: TGTGCCAGCAGCTTGCTTAGCGGGAGGGGTAACAATGAGCAGTTCTTC
d_gene: TRBD2
v_gene: TRBV5-6
j_gene: TRBJ2-1
abundance: .

CDR3aa: CASSSQGTIMNTEAFF
CDR3nt: TGTGCCAGTAGTAGCCAGGGTACTATTATGAACACTGAAGCTTTCTTT
d_gene: .
v_gene: TRBV19
j_gene: TRBJ1-1
abundance: .

CDR3aa: CASSPFGSEGPGNTIYF
CDR3nt: TGTGCCAGCTCACCATTTGGGTCAGAGGGCCCTGGAAACACCATATATTTT
d_gene: .
v_gene: TRBV18
j_gene: TRBJ1-3
abundance: .

CDR3aa: CASSTGQGSTYRLYF
CDR3nt: TGTGCCAGCTCGACGGGACAGGGAAGTACTTACCGACTATATTTT
d_gene: TRBD1
v_gene: TRBV18
j_gene: TRBJ1-3
abundance: .

CDR3aa: CASSLWGGSYEQYF
CDR3nt: TGCGCCAGCAGCTTGTGGGGAGGGTCCTACGAGCAGTACTTC
d_gene: TRBD2
v_gene: TRBV5-1
j_gene: TRBJ2-7
abundance: .

CDR3aa: CASSLARYQHF
CDR3nt: TGTGCCAGCAGCTTGGCTAGGTACCAGCATTTT
d_gene: .
v_gene: TRBV5-8
j_gene: TRBJ1-5
abundance: .

CDR3aa: CASSISWIEAGNTIYF
CDR3nt: TGCGCCAGCAGCATTTCTTGGATCGAGGCTGGAAACACCATATATTTT
d_gene: .
v_gene: TRBV4-3
j_gene: TRBJ1-3
abundance: .

CDR3aa: CASSTDNPGAVEQYF
CDR3nt: TGTGCCAGCAGTACCGACAACCCGGGAGCAGTAGAGCAGTACTTC
d_gene: .
v_gene: TRBV6-2/TRBV6-3
j_gene: TRBJ2-7
abundance: .

CDR3aa: CASSTSGGPIQYF
CDR3nt: TGTGCCAGTAGTACCTCAGGGGGGCCCATTCAGTACTTC
d_gene: .
v_gene: TRBV19
j_gene: TRBJ2-4
abundance: once

CDR3aa: CASSLGGLNTEAFF
CDR3nt: TGCGCCAGCAGCTTGGGCGGCCTGAACACTGAAGCTTTCTTT
d_gene: .
v_gene: TRBV5-1
j_gene: TRBJ1-1
abundance: .

CDR3aa: CASSLLKAGNTGELFF
CDR3nt: TGTGCCAGCTCACTTCTCAAAGCGGGAAACACCGGGGAGCTGTTTTTT
d_gene: TRBD2
v_gene: TRBV18
j_gene: TRBJ2-2
abundance: .

CDR3aa: CASSLGQGITYTEAFF
CDR3nt: TGTGCCAGCAGCTTGGGGCAGGGGATTACGTACACTGAAGCTTTCTTT
d_gene: .
v_gene: TRBV5-6
j_gene: TRBJ1-1
abundance: .

CDR3aa: CAWSVSSYEQYF
CDR3nt: TGTGCCTGGAGTGTCAGTTCCTACGAGCAGTACTTC
d_gene: .
v_gene: TRBV30
j_gene: TRBJ2-7
abundance: few

CDR3aa: CASSLGARTDTQYF
CDR3nt: TGCGCCAGCAGCTTGGGGGCGCGCACAGATACGCAGTATTTT
d_gene: .
v_gene: TRBV5-1
j_gene: TRBJ2-3
abundance: .

CDR3aa: CASSRGAGGDGYTF
CDR3nt: TGCGCCAGCAGCAGGGGGGCAGGGGGCGATGGCTACACCTTC
d_gene: TRBD1
v_gene: TRBV5-1
j_gene: TRBJ1-2
abundance: .

CDR3aa: CASPPGEAGGYTF
CDR3nt: TGTGCCAGCCCCCCAGGGGAAGCAGGCGGCTACACCTTC
d_gene: .
v_gene: TRBV2
j_gene: TRBJ1-2
abundance: .

CDR3aa: CASSQGYRDTGLGLRQPQHF
CDR3nt: TGTGCCAGCAGCCAAGGGTACCGGGACACCGGTCTCGGGCTAAGGCAGCCCCAGCATTTT
d_gene: .
v_gene: TRBV4-2
j_gene: TRBJ1-5
abundance: .

CDR3aa: CASSLGGQGAFF
CDR3nt: TGTGCCAGCAGCTTAGGGGGACAGGGGGCTTTCTTT
d_gene: TRBD1
v_gene: TRBV7-9
j_gene: TRBJ1-1
abundance: .

CDR3aa: CATTSGLSYNEQFF
CDR3nt: TGTGCCACCACTAGCGGGTTATCCTACAATGAGCAGTTCTTC
d_gene: TRBD2
v_gene: TRBV10-3
j_gene: TRBJ2-1
abundance: once

CDR3aa: CASSSGQRLSYEQYF
CDR3nt: TGTGCCAGCAGCTCCGGACAGCGACTCTCCTACGAGCAGTACTTC
d_gene: .
v_gene: TRBV11-2
j_gene: TRBJ2-7
abundance: .